This T cell receptor beta chain was observed in a study of Tregs in tolerant kidney transplant recipients (dated by TCRdb to between 2019 and 2020). For the study in its entirety: The study applied TCRbeta sequencing to find donor-specific regulatory T cells before combined kidney and bone marrow transplantation and then followed those same cells after transplant.

For TCRbeta CDR3 sequencing, genomic DNA was extracted from sorted cells using the QIAGEN DNeasy Blood and Tissue Kit. High-throughput TCRbeta CDR3 sequencing, including PCR amplification with bias correction and internal controls, was performed commercially through immunoSEQ. Regarding the original processing steps: Unique productive TCRbeta sequences were defined by CDR3 nucleotide sequence when primers matched and otherwise by CDR3 amino acid sequence together with Vbeta and Jbeta genes. To correct sorting error, sequences shared between sorted populations at a frequency ratio of 2:1 or less were removed; the rest were assigned to the higher population. Sequences were defined as donor-reactive when expanded at least 5-fold in CFSE-low cells versus unstimulated cells and present at a frequency of at least 0.01% in CFSE-low cells. Jensen-Shannon divergence, calculated on the top 100 TCRbeta sequences ranked by frequency, was used to quantify repertoire divergence. For any sample with multiple sequencing runs, sorting error was corrected in each run separately before the runs were pooled. Held by TCRdb, this immuneACCESS table contains in-frame sequences only and omits some clones. Under half of the omission traces to an unresolved V gene where checked; the cause of the rest is unknown. V and J calls plus clone size are reproduced from that table; the DNA served to infer D and trimming. The sample data list 50,000 to 55,000 clones, and 90% to 95% of these were observed just once. Jointly, the top ten make up 15% of the sample.

The research as a whole found: Biological reproducibility was not directly addressed, though technical replication error appeared minimal. For some patients, the PCR primers changed as time went on, which meant samples from those patients could not be compared with one another at the nucleotide level. Expanding Tregs with activated donor B cells appeared to identify the most biologically relevant and donor-specific TCRbeta repertoire. Donor-specific Treg expansion was found to exceed global Treg expansion in tolerant patients, suggesting antigen-driven rather than nonspecific expansion. The study was limited by small patient numbers, and the findings need validation in larger populations and under other immunosuppression protocols.

About this clone itself: The antigen it recognizes is unknown. No base quality information exists; no much larger clone differs at one position.

Taken from the germline V gene, the CDR1 and CDR2 loops are MNHEY and SVGAGI. V has 4 bases trimmed and J has 5 bases trimmed; junction bases matching no gene number 7. Taken from cysteine to phenylalanine, the CDR3 has 15 residues. Of all the DNA, just the CDR3 is kept, 45 bases in frame from base 1. Transplants used related donors with nonmyeloablative bone marrow transplantation; mixed chimerism was transient in the human trials. Thawed PBMCs were FACS-sorted into unstimulated Tregs (CD4+CD25+CD127-), CD4+ non-Tregs (CD4+CD25-), CD4 cells and CD8 cells. The patients were 4 recipients of combined kidney and bone marrow transplants from the ITN036ST trial, and samples were available only for these trial subjects. Healthy control blood was separated into PBMCs by Ficoll density gradient and cryopreserved, and patient PBMCs were collected both before and after transplant.

The clonotype was recovered from a human patient who received a combined kidney and bone marrow transplant. Some T cells present after a transplant may be cells of the graft donor. The sequence links TRBV6-5 to TRBJ2-1; a stretch of 8 junction bases matches TRBD1. Source: CD8+ T cells from blood (PBMCs), taken 24 months after the transplant. The DNA reads TGTGCCAGCAGTTTACCGGGACAGGCGAACAATGAGCAGTTCTTC. Protein translation: CASSLPGQANNEQFF.